This section outlines one TCR beta chain sequence together with its context. Its specificity is not known. The CDR3 has 15 amino acids. Germline CDR1 SGHTA, CDR2 FQGTGA. V lost 4 bases and J lost 4; bases outside the gene matches: 5. The entry originates in a study of cytomegalovirus exposure and HLA in healthy donors. Study background: Counted in an early data release were about 86 million unique TCRs from HLA-typed donors. Study-level results: Later analysis showed TCR association rates varying by HLA locus, highest for DRB1 and lowest for HLA-C.

The PCR employed 60 Vbeta primers together with 13 Jbeta primers. The assay was immunoSEQ multiplex PCR, and TCRdb's table has in-frame clones only and misses some. The table includes 200,000 or so clones, 65% to 80% detected once. The chain links TRBV7-3 to TRBJ2-1; 9 bases are shared with TRBD2. The source material was PBMCs. This receptor was taken from a man aged 40-49 years in good health and CMV-seronegative. The CDR3 coding sequence is TGTGCCAGCAGCTCGGCTAGCGGGGAGTACAATGAGCAGTTCTTC. It is translated as CASSSASGEYNEQFF. Supplemented by reference TRBV7-3 and TRBJ2-1, the full variable domain reads GAGVSQTPSNKVTEKGKYVELRCDPISGHTALYWYRQSLGQGPEFLIYFQGTGAADDSGLPNDRFFAVRPEGSVSTLKIQRTERGDSAVYLCASSSASGEYNEQFFGPGTRLTVL.